This record covers a single T cell receptor (beta chain). The antigen remains unidentified. V was cut by 5 bases and J by 0 bases, with 17 bases left in between. The CDR3 contains 16 residues. The germline CDR1 and CDR2 sequences are SNHLY and FYNNEI. This sample stems from a study of tumor-infiltrating lymphocytes in primary liver carcinoma. Study conclusions and caveats: Tumor-adjacent and tumor-blood pairs displayed less overlap than did pairs of tumor regions. Tumors significantly exceeded blood in top-250-clone fraction (p = 0.039).

For blood RNA, unsorted whole blood served as the source, and germline DNA was extracted too. Making TCR beta cDNA involved around 500 ng total RNA and a constant-region primer. Nested multiplex PCR, run for three rounds with slightly modified ARM-PCR, yielded TCR beta libraries. Investigators reported that the first two PCR rounds, at 10 cycles each, used TRBV1-TRBV30 forward primers with a C-beta reverse primer. TCRdb re-analysed the multiplex PCR reads in MiXCR, keeping a single row per CDR3 protein. The repertoire holds about 320,000 distinct CDR3 sequences, with 65% as singletons. V usage is TRBV2 and J usage is TRBJ2-7; D gene ambiguous. Sequencing used peripheral blood. This sequence was found in a man between 40 and 49 years old with primary liver carcinoma and hepatitis B virus infection. CDR3 residues: CASSPPSWAVSYEQYF. The CDR3 DNA reads as TGTGCCAGCAGTCCCCCGTCCTGGGCGGTCTCCTACGAGCAGTACTTC. Full variable domain (remainder filled in from reference TRBV2 and TRBJ2-7): EPEVTQTPSHQVTQMGQEVILRCVPISNHLYFYWYRQILGQKVEFLVSFYNNEISEKSEIFDDQFSVERPDGSNFTLKIRSTKLEDSAMYFCASSPPSWAVSYEQYFGPGTRLTVT.